This TCR beta chain was found in a study of cytomegalovirus exposure and HLA in healthy donors. PCR used 60 Vbeta primers and 13 Jbeta primers. Profiling relied on immunoSEQ multiplex PCR, and the TCRdb table lists in-frame clones only, not all of them. In all, the sample yields roughly 45,000 clones. The specimen was PBMCs. This clonotype was sampled from a woman in her 30s in good health and CMV-seronegative.

CDR3 protein: CASSLGGTTGNTIYF. In DNA form, the CDR3 reads TGCGCCAGCAGTCTGGGGGGGACCACTGGAAACACCATATATTTT. The rearrangement links TRBV4-3 to TRBJ1-3; perhaps TRBD1 as D (5 bases). V lost 6 bases and J lost 2, with 14 bases in between. The CDR3 sequence is 15 residues long. The V gene's germline CDR1 is LGHNA and CDR2 YSLEER.